The entry that follows covers one TCR beta chain sequence. The data belong to a study of blood T cell repertoires in COVID-19. In the study overall: The cDNA or gDNA used as material had been derived from T cells, B-cell-depleted T cells, or PBMCs.

Original processing notes: By means of reference gene primer amplification, nucleated cell counts were estimated. Here immunoSEQ multiplex PCR was the method, and the copy in TCRdb shows in-frame clones only, minus some. The V and J calls and the clone size are those of that table, but D and trimming were determined from the DNA. Of about 140,000 clones listed, approximately 90% were seen once; the top ten hold more than 9.5%. Sequencing input: peripheral blood. The source is a woman aged 80 or older with acute or convalescent COVID-19.

CDR3 sequence: CASSFETGNTGELFF. CDR3 DNA sequence: TGTGCCAGCAGTTTCGAGACAGGGAACACCGGGGAGCTGTTTTTT. The chain couples TRBV27 to TRBJ2-2, with a weak D call TRBD1 (6 bases). The CDR3 is made up of 15 amino acids. V lost 3 bases to trimming and J lost 1 base, with 9 bases between them. Germline V lookup: CDR1 MNHEY, CDR2 SMNVEV (reference sequence).